Shown below are 28 T cell receptor beta chains from a single sample sequenced in a study of T cells in tumors after PD-1 blockade. Clones were read by immunoSEQ multiplex PCR, and TCRdb kept only the in-frame ones, dropping some. There are fewer than 35,000 clones in the sample; around 80% occur only once, and around 40% lies in the top ten. The material was PBMCs, obtained before anti-PD-1 treatment. The receptors derive from a human donor with basal cell carcinoma.

V gene TRBV5-1 combines with J gene TRBJ2-3; 13 nucleotides agree with TRBD2. The V gene's germline CDR1 is SGHRS and CDR2 YFSETQ. The CDR3 is 15 residues long. V gave up 4 bases and J gave up 2 bases; unmatched junction bases: 1. The CDR3 sequence is CASSTSGGATDTQYF. The CDR3 DNA follows: TGCGCCAGCAGCACTAGCGGGGGGGCCACAGATACGCAGTATTTT.

This clone was seen only a few times. The chain has TRBV7-3 and TRBJ2-1; TRBD1 agrees at 8 bases. J lost 2 bases, V lost 4 bases, and 4 bases had no gene match. This CDR3 contains 15 residues. CDR1 is SGHTA, CDR2 FQGTGA, per germline. In DNA, the CDR3 is TGTGCCAGCAGCTCGACAGGGGCTACCTACAATGAGCAGTTCTTC. This gives the protein CASSSTGATYNEQFF. The full variable domain, rest sourced from reference TRBV7-3 and TRBJ2-1, is GAGVSQTPSNKVTEKGKYVELRCDPISGHTALYWYRQSLGQGPEFLIYFQGTGAADDSGLPNDRFFAVRPEGSVSTLKIQRTERGDSAVYLCASSSTGATYNEQFFGPGTRLTVL.

This chain links TRBV7-2 with TRBJ2-5; TRBD1 is a possible D gene (5 bases). Trimming removed 5 bases at V and 5 bases at J, with 15 bases between. Germline-derived CDR1 and CDR2 are SGHTA and FQGNSA. This CDR3 has 14 amino acids. The CDR3 sequence is CASSLGVEGETQYF. CDR3 nucleotides: TGTGCCAGCAGCCTAGGGGTCGAAGGGGAGACCCAGTACTTC.

The chain employs TRBV7-9 and TRBJ1-4; TRBD1 aligns across 7 bases. This CDR3 is 16 amino acids long. CDR1 and CDR2 (germline): SEHNR, FQNEAQ (reference sequence). Germline trimming cut 5 bases from V and 0 bases from J; bases unmatched to any gene: 6. The CDR3 loop reads CASSGWTGATNEKLFF. Written as DNA, the CDR3 is TGTGCCAGCAGCGGGTGGACAGGCGCAACTAATGAAAAACTGTTTTTT.

This clone was seen more than once but under ten times. This chain uses TRBV9 with TRBJ1-1; D not resolved. Trimming pared 4 bases from V and 0 bases from J, leaving 10 bases between. CDR1 is SGDLS, CDR2 YYNGEE, per germline. The length of the CDR3 is 14 residues. The CDR3 DNA follows: TGTGCCAGCAGCCCCGAGCCCATGAACACTGAAGCTTTCTTT. The encoded protein is CASSPEPMNTEAFF.

The chain has TRBV6-1 and TRBJ1-4, with D perhaps TRBD1 (6 bases). In germline, CDR1 is MNHNS, CDR2 SASEGT. The V gene lost 2 bases and the J gene lost 7 bases, with 11 bases spanning the gap. There are 14 residues in the CDR3. The CDR3 here is CASSERGTAEKLFF. The CDR3 bases are TGTGCCAGCAGTGAAAGGGGGACTGCTGAAAAACTGTTTTTT.

The J gene is TRBJ2-1, the V gene TRBV6-5; D remains unclear. Germline V gene sequence: CDR1 MNHEY, CDR2 SVGAGI. The V end lost 5 bases, the J end lost 8 bases, and 13 bases lay between the germline ends. This CDR3 spans 13 amino acids. DNA for the CDR3: TGTGCCAGCAGTCCTTCGGGCACCTATGAGCAGTTCTTC. It specifies CASSPSGTYEQFF.

This chain joins TRBV6-5 and TRBJ2-7; D unclear. Trimming shortened V by 8 bases and J by 6 bases, and 14 bases separated the two germline ends. The CDR3 consists of 12 residues. Germline assignment: CDR1 MNHEY and CDR2 SVGAGI. The CDR3 DNA follows: TGTGCCAGCCGCCACGAGGCAGGCGAGCAGTACTTC. As protein: CASRHEAGEQYF.

The CDR3 loop is CASSLAQTNEKLFF. For the CDR3, the DNA is TGTGCCAGCAGCTTAGCCCAAACTAATGAAAAACTGTTTTTT. The rearrangement links TRBV11-3 to TRBJ1-4; D gene ambiguous. CDR1 SGHNT and CDR2 YENEEA come from the germline V gene. The CDR3 has 14 amino acids. The V end was cut by 1 base, the J end by 1 base, with 4 bases between.

The table lists this clone with a few counts. This rearrangement joins TRBV28 to TRBJ2-3, with a possible D match to TRBD2 (5 bases). V gave up 5 bases and J gave up 4 bases, with 13 bases separating them. Per germline, CDR1 MDHEN and CDR2 SYDVKM. The CDR3 covers 14 residues. CDR3 loop: CASSPQSGSDTQYF. The CDR3 region has the DNA TGTGCCAGCAGTCCACAGTCGGGGTCAGATACGCAGTATTTT.

For the CDR3, the DNA is TGTGCCAGCAGTTACAGTGTTCACATTCAGTACTTC. Protein sequence: CASSYSVHIQYF. The chain uses TRBV6-2 or TRBV6-3 and TRBJ2-4; no clear D gene. V lost 2 bases and J lost 8, with 7 bases in between. The CDR3 is made up of 12 amino acids. Germline V lookup: CDR1 MNHEY, CDR2 SVGEGT.

The chain joins TRBV28 to TRBJ2-1, with 9 bases identical to TRBD1. CDR3 size: 15 residues. CDR1 is MDHEN and CDR2 is SYDVKM in the germline V gene. Germline trimming cut 4 bases from V and 6 bases from J; bases unmatched to any gene: 7. CDR3 bases: TGTGCCAGCAGTTCGGACAGGGGATCGATCAATGAGCAGTTCTTC. Translation gives CASSSDRGSINEQFF.

The chain couples TRBV5-1 to TRBJ1-1, with 10 bases fitting TRBD1. There are 17 residues in the CDR3. The V gene's germline CDR1 is SGHRS and CDR2 YFSETQ. The V and J ends lost 4 bases and 6 bases, in that order; junction bases with no gene match: 15. CDR3 amino acids: CASSDRQGADVSAEAFF. The CDR3 DNA follows: TGCGCCAGCAGCGACAGACAGGGGGCGGACGTGTCGGCTGAAGCTTTCTTT.

V gene TRBV7-9 combines with J gene TRBJ2-6, with D perhaps matching TRBD1 (6 bases). The CDR3 loop spans 15 amino acids. Germline V gives CDR1 SEHNR, CDR2 FQNEAQ (reference sequence). The V and J ends lost 2 bases and 3 bases respectively, with 8 bases between them. The chain's CDR3 is CASSLTGLGANVLTF. The DNA of the CDR3 is TGTGCCAGCAGCTTAACAGGGCTTGGGGCCAACGTCCTGACTTTC.

The rearrangement joins TRBV30 to TRBJ2-7; the match to TRBD1 covers 7 bases. Trimming at V came to 0 bases and at J to 5 bases, leaving 10 bases not matched to a gene. Per germline, CDR1 GTSNPN and CDR2 SVGIG (reference sequence). The CDR3 totals 15 residues. The chain's CDR3 is CAWSVGTVVQDEQYF. CDR3 DNA: TGTGCCTGGAGTGTTGGGACAGTGGTACAGGACGAGCAGTACTTC.

The V gene is TRBV5-1, the J gene TRBJ1-6, with a weak D call TRBD1 (5 bases). The V end was cut by 1 base, the J end by 7 bases, with 12 bases between. Per germline, CDR1 SGHRS and CDR2 YFSETQ. This CDR3 contains 15 residues. The CDR3 bases are TGCGCCAGCAGCTTGTCAGGGCAGCCCAATTCACCCCTCCACTTT. This gives the protein CASSLSGQPNSPLHF.

The chain links TRBV7-2 to TRBJ2-2; D is unresolved. Germline CDR1 is SGHTA and CDR2 is FQGNSA. The CDR3 has 14 residues. The V end lost 1 base, the J end lost 2 bases, and 5 bases lay between the germline ends. Here the CDR3 reads CASSLVYNTGELFF. The CDR3 DNA is TGTGCCAGCAGCTTAGTATACAACACCGGGGAGCTGTTTTTT.

This rearrangement joins TRBV7-9 to TRBJ2-5; no clear D gene. Germline V CDR1 and CDR2: SEHNR, FQNEAQ (reference sequence). This CDR3 is built from 15 residues. With 1 base removed from V and 1 base from J, the gap between germline ends came to 10 bases. This chain's CDR3 is CASSLVSSSQETQYF. The CDR3 bases are TGTGCCAGCAGCTTAGTTTCGTCTAGCCAAGAGACCCAGTACTTC.

The chain uses TRBV15 and TRBJ2-3; possibly TRBD1 for D (6 bases). The germline CDR1 and CDR2 sequences are LNHNV and YYDKDF (reference sequence). Trimming removed 0 bases from V and 0 bases from J, with 16 bases in between. The CDR3 covers 18 residues. In DNA, the CDR3 is TGTGCCACCAGCAGAGATACCCCCCGGACAGCCAGCACAGATACGCAGTATTTT. It is translated as CATSRDTPRTASTDTQYF.

This chain joins TRBV7-2 and TRBJ2-1; 7 nucleotides agree with TRBD2. This CDR3 is 15 amino acids long. Germline V CDR1 and CDR2: SGHTA, FQGNSA. V lost 5 bases to trimming and J lost 2 bases; unmatched junction nucleotides: 6. This CDR3 is CASSVVGGAYNEQFF. The DNA for the CDR3 is TGTGCCAGCAGCGTCGTGGGAGGGGCCTACAATGAGCAGTTCTTC.

V gene TRBV5-1 combines with J gene TRBJ2-5; 8 bases match TRBD1. CDR1 SGHRS and CDR2 YFSETQ come from the germline V gene. The J segment lost 11 bases and the V segment lost 3 bases, leaving 9 bases of the junction unmatched. The CDR3 runs to 13 residues. CDR3 bases: TGCGCCAGCAGCTCGACAGGGGCACGGTCTCAGTACTTC. Encoded protein: CASSSTGARSQYF. Based on the CDR3 plus reference TRBV5-1 and TRBJ2-5, the full variable domain is KAGVTQTPRYLIKTRGQQVTLSCSPISGHRSVSWYQQTPGQGLQFLFEYFSETQRNKGNFPGRFSGRQFSNSRSEMNVSTLELGDSALYLCASSSTGARSQYFGPGTRLLVL.

This chain's CDR3 is CASSALSSRGQPQHF. DNA of the CDR3: TGTGCCAGCAGTGCACTTTCGAGCCGAGGGCAGCCCCAGCATTTT. The chain couples TRBV27 to TRBJ1-5; the D is unclear. The CDR3 is made up of 15 amino acids. Trimming took off 5 bases at V and 7 bases at J, with 18 bases between the two ends. From germline, CDR1 is MNHEY and CDR2 SMNVEV (reference sequence).

CDR3: CASRRGTSGTDTQYF. CDR3 DNA: TGTGCCAGCAGGAGAGGGACTAGCGGCACAGATACGCAGTATTTT. The chain recombines TRBV27 with TRBJ2-3, with TRBD2 matching over 10 bases. The CDR3 contains 15 residues. Germline CDR1 is MNHEY and CDR2 is SMNVEV (reference sequence). Trimming removed 6 bases from V and 1 base from J; junction bases left unmatched: 4.

The chain couples TRBV5-1 to TRBJ2-5, with TRBD1 as a possible D gene (5 bases). Germline V gene data show CDR1 as SGHRS and CDR2 as YFSETQ. The length of the CDR3 is 14 residues. Deletions cut 0 bases from V and 4 bases from J, with 10 bases between. Here the CDR3 reads CASSLAGLGETQYF. CDR3 DNA sequence: TGCGCCAGCAGCTTGGCAGGGCTGGGAGAGACCCAGTACTTC.

This clone was detected only once. CDR3 bases: TGTGCCTCGAGCACCGAGCTCTCTGGAAACACCATATATTTT. Translated: CASSTELSGNTIYF. This chain connects TRBV9 to TRBJ1-3; no reliable D call. The CDR3 is 14 amino acids. V was trimmed by 10 bases and J by 0 bases, leaving 14 bases between them. The germline V gene has CDR1 SGDLS and CDR2 YYNGEE.

V usage is TRBV14 and J usage is TRBJ1-2, with D unclear. This CDR3 region has 15 residues. The germline gives CDR1 SGHDN, CDR2 FVKESK. V dropped 2 bases and J dropped 2 bases, with 12 bases sitting between them. The CDR3 here is CASSQRAPVNYGYTF. CDR3 sequence (DNA): TGTGCCAGCAGCCAAAGAGCACCGGTGAACTATGGCTACACCTTC.

V and J are TRBV19 and TRBJ2-5; 7 bases map to TRBD2. Germline CDR1 and CDR2: LNHDA and SQIVND (reference sequence). V gave up 2 bases and J gave up 5 bases; unmatched junction bases: 2. This CDR3 has 13 residues. In DNA, the CDR3 is TGTGCCAGTAGTATACAGGGAGGGGAGACCCAGTACTTC. Protein sequence: CASSIQGGETQYF.

The chain links TRBV7-2 to TRBJ1-6; no clear D. V was cut by 1 base and J by 5 bases, with 9 bases left in between. The germline gives CDR1 SGHTA, CDR2 FQGNSA. This CDR3 has 15 residues. The CDR3 reads CASSLGQVNNSPLHF. The CDR3 DNA reads TGTGCCAGCAGCTTAGGCCAGGTCAATAATTCACCCCTCCACTTT. Together with reference TRBV7-2 and TRBJ1-6, the CDR3 gives the full variable domain: GAGVSQSPSNKVTEKGKDVELRCDPISGHTALYWYRQSLGQGLEFLIYFQGNSAPDKSGLPSDRFSAERTGGSVSTLTIQRTQQEDSAVYLCASSLGQVNNSPLHFGNGTRLTVT.